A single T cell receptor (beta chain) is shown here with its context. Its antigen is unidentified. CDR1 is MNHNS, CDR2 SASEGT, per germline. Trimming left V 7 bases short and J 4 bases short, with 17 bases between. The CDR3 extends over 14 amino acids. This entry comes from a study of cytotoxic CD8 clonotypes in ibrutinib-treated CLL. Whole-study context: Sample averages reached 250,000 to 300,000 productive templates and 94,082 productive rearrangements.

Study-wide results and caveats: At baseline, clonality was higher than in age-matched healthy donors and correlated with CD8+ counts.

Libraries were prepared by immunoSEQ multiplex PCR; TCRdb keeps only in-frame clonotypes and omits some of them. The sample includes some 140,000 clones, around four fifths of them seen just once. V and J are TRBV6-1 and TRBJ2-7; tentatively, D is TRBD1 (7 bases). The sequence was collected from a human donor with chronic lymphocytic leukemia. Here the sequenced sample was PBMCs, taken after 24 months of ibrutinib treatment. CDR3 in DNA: TGTGCCAGCAATCGAGCAGGGGGGAGGTACGAGCAGTACTTC. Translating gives CASNRAGGRYEQYF.